The next 9 T cell receptor beta chains were all read from a single sample in a study of low-dose radiotherapy and immunotherapy resistance in tumors (dated by TCRdb to 2021 to 2024). The sequencer listed for this sample is Illumina HiSeq 2500. First-strand cDNA was synthesized with Superscript III and a set of TRAV- and TRBV-specific primers, covering both TCRalpha and TCRbeta chains. A roughly 22-cycle PCR with Phusion amplified the TCRs, pairing a constant-region primer with the adapter that was attached to the V primers. TCRdb handled the public reads itself, with Q25 trimming in fastp and clone calling in MiXCR, and kept productive beta chains. Identical CDR3 proteins give one entry, which carries the most common genes and DNA. The sample table records under 110,000 distinct CDR3 sequences; about 20% of these occur just once. The leading ten clones occupy roughly 4.3% of the sample. The time point label, as the study defines it: after trial treatment. What this sample's treatment or condition label stands for: LDRT plus nivolumab, ipilimumab, low-dose cyclophosphamide and aspirin (RACIN trial).

The sequencing here drew on PBMCs, taken after low-dose radiotherapy plus immunotherapy. The receptors were gathered from a male donor with prostate cancer.

This clonotype was counted ten times or more. The V gene is TRBV9, the J gene TRBJ2-2; TRBD2 matches at 11 bases. The V segment lost 2 bases and the J segment 6 bases; nucleotides outside the gene matches: 6. The CDR3 has 16 residues. From germline, CDR1 is SGDLS and CDR2 YYNGEE. The CDR3 is CASSVRLAGSAGELFF. The CDR3 DNA follows: TGTGCCAGCAGCGTTAGACTAGCGGGGTCCGCCGGGGAGCTGTTTTTT.

V and J are TRBV28 and TRBJ2-7; no clear D. CDR1 and CDR2 from the germline V gene are MDHEN and SYDVKM. CDR3 size: 13 residues. Trimming removed 5 bases at V and 4 bases at J, with 12 bases between. The CDR3 DNA sequence: TGTGCCAGCAGTAGCGCCGGAGCTTACGAGCAGTACTTC. Translated, it gives CASSSAGAYEQYF.

CDR3 nucleotide sequence: TGTGCCAGCAGTTTCGAGCGGGGGGGCCATGAGCAGTTCTTC. It specifies CASSFERGGHEQFF. The chain uses TRBV6-6 and TRBJ2-1; 10 bases line up with TRBD2. Germline V CDR1 and CDR2: MNHNY, SVGAGI (reference sequence). Germline trimming cut 4 bases from V and 8 bases from J; bases unmatched to any gene: 5. This CDR3 spans 14 amino acids.

This clonotype was recorded at least ten times. The CDR3 region has the DNA TGTGCCAGCAGTCTGGGACAGGGAGGACGGGAGACCCAGTACTTC. This codes for CASSLGQGGRETQYF. The chain employs TRBV12-3 or TRBV12-4 and TRBJ2-5; 9 bases line up with TRBD1. Trimming cost V 5 bases and J 5 bases; bases outside gene matches: 9. CDR3 length: 15 amino acids.

This clonotype was counted ten times or more. V and J are TRBV30 and TRBJ1-6; tentatively, D is TRBD1 (5 bases). The CDR3 covers 12 residues. Germline CDR1 is GTSNPN and CDR2 is SVGIG (reference sequence). The germline V and J ends were trimmed by 3 bases and 8 bases, with 8 bases remaining between them. DNA for the CDR3: TGTGCCTGGAGCGACAGCTATTCACCCCTCCACTTT. As protein: CAWSDSYSPLHF. The entire variable domain, with the rest obtained from reference TRBV30 and TRBJ1-6, is as follows: SQTIHQWPATLVQPVGSPLSLECTVEGTSNPNLYWYRQAAGRGLQLLFYSVGIGQISSEVPQNLSASRPQDRQFILSSKKLLLSDSGFYLCAWSDSYSPLHFGNGTRLTVT.

V is TRBV28 and J is TRBJ2-2, with 7 bases fitting TRBD1. The CDR3 loop spans 19 amino acids. Trimming cost V 5 bases and J 6 bases; bases outside gene matches: 21. Germline V gene lookup returns CDR1 MDHEN and CDR2 SYDVKM. CDR3 DNA sequence: TGTGCCAGCAGTCCGGGACAGTGGCGCCGGGTAAATAAGGCCGGGGAGCTGTTTTTT. It yields the protein CASSPGQWRRVNKAGELFF.

The sample holds many counts of this clonotype. The V and J genes are TRBV29-1 and TRBJ2-1; D is undetermined. Per the germline V gene, CDR1 is SQVTM and CDR2 is ANQGSEA. V was trimmed by 8 bases and J by 8 bases, leaving 13 bases between them. The CDR3 is 11 amino acids. The CDR3 bases are TGCAGCTATTACTATGTTGATGAGCAGTTCTTC. This codes for CSYYYVDEQFF.

CDR3 amino acids: CASSRDYTQYF. For the CDR3, the DNA is TGTGCCAGCAGCCGGGACTATACGCAGTATTTT. The rearrangement links TRBV7-2 to TRBJ2-3; a weak D match, TRBD2 (6 bases). CDR3 length: 11 residues. Trimming removed 5 bases at V and 7 bases at J, with 7 bases between. Germline lookup yields CDR1 SGHTA and CDR2 FQGNSA.

This clonotype was seen many times. The chain carries TRBV4-1 and TRBJ1-4; 7 bases match TRBD1. J was trimmed by 7 bases and V by 4 bases; bases with no gene match: 6. The length of the CDR3 is 14 residues. Looked up from germline, CDR1 is MGHRA and CDR2 is YSYEKL. The DNA for the CDR3 is TGCGCCAGCAGCCTCAGGGACAGCACTGAAAAACTGTTTTTT. Its protein product is CASSLRDSTEKLFF.